The next 29 T cell receptor beta chains were all read from a single sample in a study of blood T cell repertoires in COVID-19. Data came from immunoSEQ multiplex PCR; TCRdb stores just in-frame clones and leaves some out. The sample includes some 69,000 clones, over 80% seen only once; the top ten take 1.8%. The sequenced material came from peripheral blood. The receptors stem from an older woman with acute or convalescent COVID-19.

The rearrangement joins TRBV7-3 to TRBJ1-4, with 8 bases that match TRBD1. Losses at the gene ends were 8 bases for V and 0 bases for J; bases not matched to a gene: 8. The CDR3 runs 16 residues. Germline-derived CDR1 and CDR2 are SGHTA and FQGTGA. The CDR3 loop reads CASGQGYLATNEKLFF. The CDR3 DNA reads as TGTGCCAGCGGACAGGGCTACCTTGCAACTAATGAAAAACTGTTTTTT. Filled out from reference TRBV7-3 and TRBJ1-4, the complete variable domain reads GAGVSQTPSNKVTEKGKYVELRCDPISGHTALYWYRQSLGQGPEFLIYFQGTGAADDSGLPNDRFFAVRPEGSVSTLKIQRTERGDSAVYLCASGQGYLATNEKLFFGSGTQLSVL.

The chain carries TRBV6-5 and TRBJ1-5; D perhaps matches TRBD1 (6 bases). The germline V gene encodes CDR1 MNHEY and CDR2 SVGAGI. The V end lost 7 bases, the J end lost 1 base, and 11 bases lay between the germline ends. CDR3 length equals 14 residues. The CDR3 here is CASKSGTSNQPQHF. In DNA, the CDR3 is TGTGCCAGCAAATCCGGGACAAGCAATCAGCCCCAGCATTTT.

The chain employs TRBV3-1 (or the pseudogene TRBV3-2) and TRBJ1-1; D is undetermined. This CDR3 region has 15 residues. Germline V gene data show CDR1 as LGHDT and CDR2 as YNNKEL (reference sequence). V was shortened by 1 base and J by 2 bases, with 11 bases between the two germline ends. CDR3 sequence reads: CASSQAGTKNTEAFF. Here the CDR3 DNA reads TGTGCCAGCAGCCAAGCGGGAACAAAAAACACTGAAGCTTTCTTT.

The chain combines TRBV3-1 (or the pseudogene TRBV3-2) with TRBJ1-1; D remains ambiguous. Trimming cost V 3 bases and J 1 base, with 9 bases left between them. CDR1 LGHDT and CDR2 YNNKEL come from the germline V gene (reference sequence). This CDR3 is 14 amino acids long. Here the CDR3 DNA reads TGTGCCAGCAGCCACACCGCGGGGAACACTGAAGCTTTCTTT. Translation: CASSHTAGNTEAFF.

The chain uses TRBV7-2 and TRBJ2-2; D might be TRBD2 (5 bases). Germline-derived CDR1 and CDR2 are SGHTA and FQGNSA. V was trimmed by 2 bases and J by 0 bases, leaving 10 bases between them. The CDR3 totals 16 residues. The CDR3 spells CASSLRAGANTGELFF. The CDR3 nucleotides are TGTGCCAGCAGCTTAAGGGCCGGGGCGAACACCGGGGAGCTGTTTTTT.

The gene calls are TRBV9 and TRBJ1-2; D possibly corresponds to TRBD1 (6 bases). Trimming removed 4 bases from V and 4 bases from J, with 17 bases in between. Per germline, CDR1 SGDLS and CDR2 YYNGEE. This CDR3 has 15 amino acids. The CDR3 DNA sequence: TGTGCCAGCAGCCCCCAAGGGGGTGTCCGCTATGGCTACACCTTC. It codes for CASSPQGGVRYGYTF.

Only a few counts were recorded for this clone. The chain combines TRBV7-7 with TRBJ2-1; tentatively, D is TRBD2 (6 bases). CDR1 is SSHAT, CDR2 FNYEAQ, per germline (reference sequence). V was pared by 0 bases and J by 7 bases, with 10 bases between. The CDR3 is 14 residues long. CDR3 amino acids: CASSLAGGWNEQFF. The CDR3 bases are TGTGCCAGCAGCTTAGCGGGAGGTTGGAATGAGCAGTTCTTC.

This sequence joins TRBV7-9 and TRBJ1-2; TRBD1 matches 9 bases. CDR1 and CDR2 from the germline V gene are SEHNR and FQNEAQ (reference sequence). After removal of 3 bases from V and 2 bases from J, the junction contained 10 bases not matched to a gene. CDR3 length equals 17 residues. The CDR3 loop is CASSFMGQGAHNYGYTF. For the CDR3, the DNA is TGTGCCAGCAGCTTTATGGGACAGGGAGCTCACAACTATGGCTACACCTTC.

The chain recombines TRBV7-3 with TRBJ1-1; D gene uncertain. CDR1 and CDR2 (germline): SGHTA, FQGTGA. The CDR3 is 15 residues long. Trimming took off 0 bases at V and 8 bases at J, with 16 bases between the two ends. The CDR3 region is CASSLTNWAEDEAFF. CDR3 DNA: TGTGCCAGCAGCTTAACGAATTGGGCAGAAGACGAAGCTTTCTTT.

This clone came up a few times. The J gene is TRBJ2-5, the V gene TRBV7-8; 12 bases agree with TRBD2. V lost 0 bases, J lost 5 bases, and 1 base stayed unmatched. The CDR3 sequence is 15 residues long. The germline V gene has CDR1 SGHVS and CDR2 FQNEAQ. The chain's CDR3 is CASSLALAGGETQYF. The CDR3 DNA is TGTGCCAGCAGCTTAGCGCTAGCGGGAGGGGAGACCCAGTACTTC.

This clone occurred a few times. V usage is TRBV5-1 and J usage is TRBJ2-1; 11 bases fit TRBD2. J gave up 8 bases and V 3 bases, and 7 bases lay outside the gene matches. Germline CDR1 SGHRS, CDR2 YFSETQ. The length of the CDR3 is 15 residues. CDR3 residues: CASSSTSGSVHEQFF. CDR3 coding DNA: TGCGCCAGCAGCTCAACTAGCGGGAGTGTTCATGAGCAGTTCTTC. The full variable domain, with the rest looked up from reference TRBV5-1 and TRBJ2-1, is KAGVTQTPRYLIKTRGQQVTLSCSPISGHRSVSWYQQTPGQGLQFLFEYFSETQRNKGNFPGRFSGRQFSNSRSEMNVSTLELGDSALYLCASSSTSGSVHEQFFGPGTRLTVL.

The rearrangement uses TRBV6-6 and TRBJ2-1; D is unresolved. Trimming stripped 2 bases from V and 0 bases from J, with 8 bases between. CDR3 length equals 15 residues. CDR1 MNHNY and CDR2 SVGAGI come from the germline V gene (reference sequence). The CDR3 loop reads CASSYLKSSYNEQFF. The CDR3 bases are TGTGCCAGCAGTTACCTCAAGAGCTCCTACAATGAGCAGTTCTTC.

In this sample, this clone turned up once. The V gene is TRBV19, the J gene TRBJ1-1; D gene unclear. Germline V gene data show CDR1 as LNHDA and CDR2 as SQIVND (reference sequence). The CDR3 runs 15 residues. Deletions cut 6 bases from V and 1 base from J, with 15 bases between. CDR3 amino acids: CASSKPGRGNTEAFF. CDR3 DNA sequence: TGTGCCAGTAGCAAACCCGGACGGGGGAACACTGAAGCTTTCTTT.

The chain combines TRBV5-8 with TRBJ2-1; 11 bases match TRBD1. Germline values: CDR1 SGHTS, CDR2 YDEGEE. V gave up 3 bases and J gave up 9 bases; unmatched junction bases: 8. The CDR3 extends over 15 amino acids. The CDR3 bases are TGTGCCAGCAGCTCCGGGACAGGGGGTGAAAGTGAGCAGTTCTTC. Residues: CASSSGTGGESEQFF. Using reference TRBV5-8 and TRBJ2-1 for the parts outside the CDR3, the full variable domain is EAGVTQSPTHLIKTRGQQATLRCSPISGHTSVYWYQQALGLGLQFLLWYDEGEERNRGNFPPRFSGRQFPNYSSELNVNALELEDSALYLCASSSGTGGESEQFFGPGTRLTVL.

The genes are TRBV27 and TRBJ2-4, with a weak D call TRBD2 (6 bases). This CDR3 is 18 amino acids long. The V end lost 3 bases, the J end lost 0 bases, and 18 bases lay between the germline ends. CDR1 and CDR2 from the germline V gene are MNHEY and SMNVEV (reference sequence). The CDR3 DNA sequence: TGTGCCAGCAGTTTTAGTAGCGGAGTAGGTCTAGCCAAAAACATTCAGTACTTC. The encoded protein is CASSFSSGVGLAKNIQYF.

This chain uses TRBV3-1 (or the pseudogene TRBV3-2) with TRBJ1-2; D is ambiguous. The CDR3 totals 12 residues. The V gene lost 1 base and the J gene lost 4 bases, with 4 bases spanning the gap. Per the germline V gene, CDR1 is LGHDT and CDR2 is YNNKEL (reference sequence). DNA of the CDR3: TGTGCCAGCAGCCAAGCCCTCTATGGCTACACCTTC. Protein: CASSQALYGYTF.

This clone showed up just a few times. The chain employs TRBV6-5 and TRBJ1-1; D gene ambiguous. CDR1 is MNHEY, CDR2 SVGAGI, per germline. The CDR3 runs 14 residues. V was shortened by 6 bases and J by 3 bases, with 14 bases between the two germline ends. The CDR3 protein is CASRLLLRDTEAFF. In DNA form, the CDR3 reads TGTGCCAGCAGGCTCCTTTTGCGGGACACTGAAGCTTTCTTT.

The chain carries TRBV30 and TRBJ2-5, with 7 bases that match TRBD1. V was clipped by 2 bases and J by 2 bases; unmatched bases: 2. CDR1 and CDR2 (germline): GTSNPN, SVGIG (reference sequence). The length of the CDR3 is 13 residues. In nucleotides, the CDR3 is TGTGCCTGGAGTTGGGACAGACAAGAGACCCAGTACTTC. Translation gives CAWSWDRQETQYF.

The rearrangement joins TRBV5-1 to TRBJ2-3, with 8 bases fitting TRBD1. CDR1 is SGHRS and CDR2 is YFSETQ in the germline V gene. V was clipped by 4 bases and J by 4 bases; unmatched bases: 8. This CDR3 is built from 15 residues. The CDR3 sequence: CASSLWTGSPDTQYF. Written as DNA, the CDR3 is TGCGCCAGCAGCCTGTGGACAGGGTCGCCAGATACGCAGTATTTT.

There are a few counts of this clone. The chain links TRBV7-9 to TRBJ1-1; tentatively, D is TRBD1 (6 bases). Germline V lookup: CDR1 SEHNR, CDR2 FQNEAQ (reference sequence). The CDR3 consists of 13 residues. Trimming removed 6 bases from V and 4 bases from J, with 12 bases in between. The CDR3 DNA is TGTGCCAGCAGGGATACAGGGTTCACTGAAGCTTTCTTT. Its translation is CASRDTGFTEAFF. Full variable domain (remainder filled in from reference TRBV7-9 and TRBJ1-1): DTGVSQNPRHKITKRGQNVTFRCDPISEHNRLYWYRQTLGQGPEFLTYFQNEAQLEKSRLLSDRFSAERPKGSFSTLEIQRTEQGDSAMYLCASRDTGFTEAFFGQGTRLTVV.

This chain links TRBV5-1 with TRBJ2-7; TRBD2 matches 8 bases. Germline values: CDR1 SGHRS, CDR2 YFSETQ. The CDR3 has 14 amino acids. Losses at the gene ends were 5 bases for V and 11 bases for J; bases not matched to a gene: 15. CDR3: CASSRVDSGEIEYF. The DNA of the CDR3 is TGCGCCAGCAGTCGGGTGGATAGCGGGGAGATTGAGTACTTC.

This chain joins TRBV6-5 and TRBJ1-6; the D gene is possibly TRBD1 (5 bases). V lost 6 bases and J lost 7, with 13 bases in between. This CDR3 region has 14 residues. Per the germline V gene, CDR1 is MNHEY and CDR2 is SVGAGI. The CDR3 DNA reads TGTGCCAGCAGATACGACGGGGGGAATTCACCCCTCCACTTT. Protein product: CASRYDGGNSPLHF.

The rearrangement joins TRBV27 to TRBJ1-5; D is uncertain. V lost 3 bases and J 0 bases, leaving 18 bases between the germline ends. The CDR3 is 18 amino acids. The germline V gene encodes CDR1 MNHEY and CDR2 SMNVEV (reference sequence). CDR3 sequence: CASSLFGVLRDSNQPQHF. The CDR3 region has the DNA TGTGCCAGCAGTTTGTTCGGGGTGTTGAGGGATAGCAATCAGCCCCAGCATTTT.

This CDR3 reads CASSLARDRGPYNEQFF. The CDR3, as DNA: TGTGCCAGCAGCTTAGCGCGAGACAGGGGACCCTACAATGAGCAGTTCTTC. The rearrangement joins TRBV7-8 to TRBJ2-1; 8 bases agree with TRBD1. The junction had 6 bases not matched to a gene; V was cut back by 0 bases and J by 2 bases. CDR3 length: 17 residues. CDR1 is SGHVS, CDR2 FQNEAQ, per germline.

The chain combines TRBV30 with TRBJ1-1; 9 bases match TRBD1. CDR3 length: 16 amino acids. V lost 2 bases and J lost 3; bases outside the gene matches: 10. Germline V gives CDR1 GTSNPN, CDR2 SVGIG (reference sequence). CDR3 bases: TGTGCCTGGAGTCGCCCCCGGGACAGGGTTGACACTGAAGCTTTCTTT. It yields the protein CAWSRPRDRVDTEAFF.

The V call is TRBV7-2, the J call TRBJ1-5; perhaps TRBD1 as D (5 bases). V lost 5 bases and J lost 6, with 17 bases in between. Germline CDR1 SGHTA, CDR2 FQGNSA. The CDR3 totals 15 residues. Here the CDR3 reads CASSPDRTRLQPQHF. The CDR3 DNA follows: TGTGCCAGCAGCCCAGACAGAACGAGACTTCAGCCCCAGCATTTT.

The J gene is TRBJ1-1, the V gene TRBV15, with D tentatively TRBD1 (5 bases). V lost 2 bases to trimming and J lost 4 bases, with 11 bases between them. Germline V gene data show CDR1 as LNHNV and CDR2 as YYDKDF (reference sequence). The CDR3 consists of 14 residues. The CDR3 loop reads CATSRFDSSTEAFF. The CDR3, as DNA: TGTGCCACCAGCAGATTTGACAGCTCCACTGAAGCTTTCTTT.

This chain joins TRBV7-9 and TRBJ2-1; D is ambiguous. CDR1 SEHNR and CDR2 FQNEAQ come from the germline V gene (reference sequence). This CDR3 spans 12 amino acids. V dropped 2 bases and J dropped 5 bases, with 4 bases sitting between them. The CDR3 bases are TGTGCCAGCAGCTTAACGGACAATGAGCAGTTCTTC. Amino acid sequence: CASSLTDNEQFF.

A word on this clone: At one of its ends the junction is not consistent with the germline gene, which may arise from a read error. The chain is built from TRBV28 and TRBJ1-1, with D uncertain. This CDR3 has 15 amino acids. In germline, CDR1 is MDHEN, CDR2 SYDVKM. DNA of the CDR3: TGTGCCAGCAGTCCGCGAGGGATTTTGAACGCTGAAGCTTTCTTT. It yields the protein CASSPRGILNAEAFF. The whole variable domain, filled in from reference TRBV28 and TRBJ1-1, reads DVKVTQSSRYLVKRTGEKVFLECVQDMDHENMFWYRQDPGLGLRLIYFSYDVKMKEKGDIPEGYSVSREKKERFSLILESASTNQTSMYLCASSPRGILNAEAFFGQGTRLTVV.